This TCR beta chain was documented in a study of blood T cells in healthy people across ages. The CDR3 has 16 amino acids. The germline gives CDR1 MNHNS, CDR2 SASEGT. A remark on this clonotype: One end of the junction varies from germline; a read error may be responsible.

The use of a sample-barcoded 5' primer and a J-beta primer mix characterized a second PCR of about 7 to 12 cycles. Each CDR3 protein gets one entry after TCRdb re-called the 5' RACE reads with MiXCR. The sample records fewer than 950,000 distinct CDR3 sequences, around half being singletons. This rearrangement joins TRBV6-1 to TRBJ2-5; 8 bases fit TRBD2. The receptor was derived from a man at least 80 years old in good health. Sequencing was performed on blood. The CDR3 sequence: CASRVTSGGQQEAQYF. The CDR3 DNA sequence: TGTGCCAGCAGGGTTACTAGCGGAGGTCAGCAAGAGGCCCAGTACTTC.